The rows below give T cell receptor beta chains drawn from one sample of a study of CD8+ T cells in alopecia areata. Some clones are missing from TCRdb's copy, which holds only in-frame ones; the method was immunoSEQ multiplex PCR. The table records around 120,000 clones, about 46% of them present only once. Sequenced: NKG2D-low CD8+ T cells sorted from blood. The source is a human donor with alopecia areata. Both conserved end residues are part of each CDR3. D genes are given only for firm matches. Rows give clone size only sometimes, using once, few, many, or a class for an expanded clone.

V gene: TRBV28; CDR3 length: 14; clone size: -; D gene: -; J gene: TRBJ1-2; CDR3 protein: CATGSLSTGYGYTF; CDR3 DNA: TGTGCCACCGGTTCTCTCTCGACAGGCTATGGCTACACCTTC
V gene: TRBV20-1; CDR3 length: 11; clone size: -; D gene: -; J gene: TRBJ2-1; CDR3 protein: CSARMQDEQFF; CDR3 DNA: TGCAGTGCCCGAATGCAGGATGAGCAGTTCTTC
V gene: TRBV29-1; CDR3 length: 10; clone size: -; D gene: -; J gene: TRBJ2-7; CDR3 protein: CSVLSYEQYF; CDR3 DNA: TGCAGCGTTCTCTCCTACGAGCAGTACTTC
V gene: TRBV13; CDR3 length: 14; clone size: -; D gene: TRBD2; J gene: TRBJ2-4; CDR3 protein: CASSVGTSKNIQYF; CDR3 DNA: TGTGCCAGCAGCGTTGGGACTAGCAAAAACATTCAGTACTTC
V gene: TRBV7-9; CDR3 length: 13; clone size: few; D gene: -; J gene: TRBJ2-2; CDR3 protein: CASSLIEAGELFF; CDR3 DNA: TGTGCCAGCTCCCTTATTGAAGCCGGGGAGCTGTTTTTT
V gene: TRBV27; CDR3 length: 14; clone size: few; D gene: -; J gene: TRBJ2-7; CDR3 protein: CASSATGSRYEQYF; CDR3 DNA: TGTGCCAGCAGTGCTACAGGTTCTCGGTACGAGCAGTACTTC
V gene: TRBV7-8; CDR3 length: 14; clone size: -; D gene: -; J gene: TRBJ2-6; CDR3 protein: CASNPVAGANVLTF; CDR3 DNA: TGTGCCAGCAACCCGGTGGCTGGGGCCAACGTCCTGACTTTC
V gene: TRBV29-1; CDR3 length: 15; clone size: -; D gene: -; J gene: TRBJ2-5; CDR3 protein: CSVEGFRGTEETQYF; CDR3 DNA: TGCAGCGTTGAAGGATTTAGGGGTACCGAAGAGACCCAGTACTTC
V gene: TRBV27; CDR3 length: 14; clone size: -; D gene: -; J gene: TRBJ2-7; CDR3 protein: CASSPAVASYEQYF; CDR3 DNA: TGTGCCAGCAGCCCCGCCGTCGCCTCCTACGAGCAGTACTTC
V gene: TRBV29-1; CDR3 length: 14; clone size: few; D gene: TRBD2; J gene: TRBJ2-1; CDR3 protein: CSVARTSGYNEQFF; CDR3 DNA: TGCAGCGTCGCAAGGACTAGCGGCTACAATGAGCAGTTCTTC
V gene: TRBV29-1; CDR3 length: 15; clone size: few; D gene: TRBD2; J gene: TRBJ2-2; CDR3 protein: CSVVRTSGMAGELFF; CDR3 DNA: TGCAGCGTTGTCCGGACTAGCGGGATGGCCGGGGAGCTGTTTTTT
V gene: TRBV5-6; CDR3 length: 14; clone size: few; D gene: TRBD1; J gene: TRBJ2-7; CDR3 protein: CASSWDRYKNEQYF; CDR3 DNA: TGTGCCAGCAGCTGGGACAGATACAAGAACGAGCAGTACTTC
V gene: TRBV23-1; CDR3 length: 15; clone size: few; D gene: -; J gene: TRBJ2-3; CDR3 protein: CASSQSLGNTDTQYF; CDR3 DNA: TGCGCCAGCAGTCAATCGCTGGGAAACACAGATACGCAGTATTTT
V gene: TRBV20-1; CDR3 length: 9; clone size: -; D gene: -; J gene: TRBJ2-1; CDR3 protein: CSASYEQFF; CDR3 DNA: TGCAGTGCTAGCTATGAGCAGTTCTTC
V gene: TRBV13; CDR3 length: 13; clone size: -; D gene: -; J gene: TRBJ2-2; CDR3 protein: CASSLGGTGELFF; CDR3 DNA: TGTGCCAGCAGCTTAGGAGGCACCGGGGAGCTGTTTTTT
V gene: TRBV4-1; CDR3 length: 12; clone size: -; D gene: -; J gene: TRBJ2-7; CDR3 protein: CASSQDGYEQYF; CDR3 DNA: TGCGCCAGCAGCCAAGATGGGTACGAGCAGTACTTC
V gene: TRBV30; CDR3 length: 12; clone size: -; D gene: -; J gene: TRBJ1-2; CDR3 protein: CAWFRDNYGYTF; CDR3 DNA: TGTGCCTGGTTCAGGGACAACTATGGCTACACCTTC
V gene: TRBV29-1; CDR3 length: 13; clone size: few; D gene: TRBD1; J gene: TRBJ2-7; CDR3 protein: CSVIGTGSYEQYF; CDR3 DNA: TGCAGCGTAATCGGGACAGGGAGCTACGAGCAGTACTTC
V gene: TRBV2; CDR3 length: 12; clone size: once; D gene: -; J gene: TRBJ2-1; CDR3 protein: CASSYTANEQFF; CDR3 DNA: TGTGCCAGCAGCTACACTGCCAATGAGCAGTTCTTC
V gene: TRBV4-1; CDR3 length: 13; clone size: -; D gene: -; J gene: TRBJ1-2; CDR3 protein: CASSQVARGGYTF; CDR3 DNA: TGCGCCAGCAGCCAAGTCGCGAGAGGAGGCTACACCTTC
V gene: TRBV30; CDR3 length: 15; clone size: -; D gene: TRBD2; J gene: TRBJ2-1; CDR3 protein: CAWRQSGLAGGEQFF; CDR3 DNA: TGTGCCTGGAGACAGAGCGGACTAGCGGGAGGTGAGCAGTTCTTC
V gene: TRBV27; CDR3 length: 15; clone size: -; D gene: TRBD2; J gene: TRBJ2-2; CDR3 protein: CASSWGTGGTGELFF; CDR3 DNA: TGTGCCAGCAGTTGGGGGACGGGGGGTACCGGGGAGCTGTTTTTT
V gene: TRBV29-1; CDR3 length: 11; clone size: few; D gene: -; J gene: TRBJ1-2; CDR3 protein: CSTLRVDGYTF; CDR3 DNA: TGCAGCACACTTCGGGTAGATGGCTACACCTTC
V gene: TRBV29-1; CDR3 length: 14; clone size: -; D gene: TRBD1; J gene: TRBJ1-3; CDR3 protein: CSVEEQGVGNTIYF; CDR3 DNA: TGCAGCGTTGAAGAACAGGGGGTTGGAAACACCATATATTTT
V gene: TRBV29-1; CDR3 length: 10; clone size: few; D gene: -; J gene: TRBJ2-3; CDR3 protein: CSPLTDTQYF; CDR3 DNA: TGCAGCCCGTTGACAGATACGCAGTATTTT
V gene: TRBV7-9; CDR3 length: 15; clone size: -; D gene: -; J gene: TRBJ2-3; CDR3 protein: CASSSPVASTDTQYF; CDR3 DNA: TGTGCCAGCAGCTCTCCAGTGGCTAGCACAGATACGCAGTATTTT
V gene: TRBV4-1; CDR3 length: 15; clone size: -; D gene: TRBD1; J gene: TRBJ1-1; CDR3 protein: CASSLNRGLVTEAFF; CDR3 DNA: TGCGCCAGCAGCCTTAACAGGGGGCTGGTGACTGAAGCTTTCTTT
V gene: TRBV2; CDR3 length: 12; clone size: few; D gene: -; J gene: TRBJ1-2; CDR3 protein: CASRDPARGYTF; CDR3 DNA: TGTGCCAGCAGGGACCCCGCGAGGGGCTACACCTTC
V gene: TRBV29-1; CDR3 length: 13; clone size: -; D gene: -; J gene: TRBJ2-2; CDR3 protein: CSVEMDFTGELFF; CDR3 DNA: TGCAGCGTTGAAATGGATTTCACCGGGGAGCTGTTTTTT
V gene: TRBV15; CDR3 length: 13; clone size: -; D gene: -; J gene: TRBJ1-1; CDR3 protein: CATSRDRSTEAFF; CDR3 DNA: TGTGCCACCAGCAGAGATCGAAGCACTGAAGCTTTCTTT
V gene: TRBV29-1; CDR3 length: 16; clone size: few; D gene: -; J gene: TRBJ2-6; CDR3 protein: CSVPPDEGSGANVLTF; CDR3 DNA: TGCAGCGTGCCTCCGGACGAGGGGTCTGGGGCCAACGTCCTGACTTTC
V gene: TRBV29-1; CDR3 length: 13; clone size: few; D gene: -; J gene: TRBJ2-2; CDR3 protein: CSVDPRDTGELFF; CDR3 DNA: TGCAGCGTTGATCCTCGAGACACCGGGGAGCTGTTTTTT
V gene: TRBV27; CDR3 length: 14; clone size: -; D gene: TRBD2; J gene: TRBJ2-1; CDR3 protein: CASRDGTSVHEQFF; CDR3 DNA: TGTGCCAGCAGGGACGGGACTAGCGTCCATGAGCAGTTCTTC
V gene: TRBV29-1; CDR3 length: 15; clone size: few; D gene: -; J gene: TRBJ2-7; CDR3 protein: CSVEDTDGRYYEQYF; CDR3 DNA: TGCAGCGTTGAAGATACCGACGGACGATACTACGAGCAGTACTTC
V gene: TRBV5-1; CDR3 length: 16; clone size: -; D gene: -; J gene: TRBJ2-5; CDR3 protein: CASSLGTSQGGETQYF; CDR3 DNA: TGCGCCAGCAGCTTGGGAACTAGCCAGGGGGGAGAGACCCAGTACTTC
V gene: TRBV7-2; CDR3 length: 13; clone size: -; D gene: -; J gene: TRBJ2-3; CDR3 protein: CASSLAPSDTQYF; CDR3 DNA: TGTGCCAGCAGCTTAGCTCCCTCGGATACGCAGTATTTT
V gene: TRBV7-9; CDR3 length: 14; clone size: -; D gene: TRBD1; J gene: TRBJ1-2; CDR3 protein: CASTPPGQNYGYTF; CDR3 DNA: TGTGCCAGCACCCCGCCGGGACAGAACTATGGCTACACCTTC
V gene: TRBV7-9; CDR3 length: 15; clone size: -; D gene: TRBD2; J gene: TRBJ2-5; CDR3 protein: CASSLEGLAKKTQYF; CDR3 DNA: TGTGCCAGCAGCTTGGAGGGACTAGCGAAAAAGACCCAGTACTTC